A single sample is the source of the 10 T cell receptor beta chains below, sequenced in a study of Ad26.COV2.S vaccination and SARS-CoV-2 variants. Sequenced by immunoSEQ multiplex PCR; TCRdb stores in-frame clones only, minus some. Of about 440,000 clones in the sample, 90% are singletons; the top ten hold roughly 4%. Treatment: around 19 received Ad26.COV2.S at low or high dose, single or two shots; 5 received placebo; per-sample allocation not given. The study sampled participants on day 63 after the first vaccine or placebo injection. Sequences were derived from peripheral blood, sampled in a trial of Ad26.COV2.S vaccine versus placebo. Receptors were obtained from a person between 18 and 65 years old who received the Ad26.COV2.S COVID-19 vaccine or a placebo.

The rearrangement links TRBV4-1 to TRBJ2-7; D is possibly TRBD2 (5 bases). This CDR3 has 18 amino acids. CDR1 is MGHRA, CDR2 YSYEKL, per germline. Trimming left V 0 bases short and J 0 bases short, with 18 bases between. The CDR3 loop reads CASSQDPPGGGSSYEQYF. The CDR3, as DNA: TGCGCCAGCAGCCAAGACCCGCCCGGAGGCGGCAGCTCCTACGAGCAGTACTTC.

The chain links TRBV25-1 to TRBJ2-7; 9 positions match TRBD2. The CDR3 is 13 residues long. With 4 bases clipped from V and 7 bases from J, the junction kept 5 bases outside the gene matches. Per the germline V gene, CDR1 is MGHDK and CDR2 is SYGVNS. In DNA form, the CDR3 reads TGTGCCAGCAGTGTGAGTAGCGGGGGTGAGCAGTACTTC. This encodes CASSVSSGGEQYF.

The chain has TRBV7-2 and TRBJ2-6; TRBD2 matches 8 bases. V dropped 5 bases and J dropped 0; count of bases not matched to a gene: 6. The CDR3 sequence is 17 residues long. Germline-derived CDR1 and CDR2 are SGHTA and FQGNSA. The DNA for the CDR3 is TGTGCCAGCAGCAAAACCCGGGGGGGCTCTGGGGCCAACGTCCTGACTTTC. Translation gives CASSKTRGGSGANVLTF.

The V gene is TRBV5-6, the J gene TRBJ1-3; D not resolved. This CDR3 spans 13 amino acids. CDR1 SGHDT and CDR2 YYEEEE come from the germline V gene. V lost 2 bases to trimming and J lost 3 bases, with 6 bases between them. The CDR3 DNA sequence: TGTGCCAGCAGCTTCAAGGGTGGAAACACCATATATTTT. Encoded protein: CASSFKGGNTIYF.

The chain carries TRBV27 and TRBJ1-5; weak D call: TRBD1 (5 bases). Germline CDR1 and CDR2: MNHEY and SMNVEV (reference sequence). V was pared by 1 base and J by 2 bases, with 18 bases between. The CDR3 has 18 amino acids. DNA for the CDR3: TGTGCCAGCAGTTTATGGCCCGAGACAGCACAGGGCAATCAGCCCCAGCATTTT. Its protein is CASSLWPETAQGNQPQHF.

The V gene is TRBV28, the J gene TRBJ1-5, with unresolved D. This CDR3 has 12 amino acids. CDR1 and CDR2 (germline): MDHEN, SYDVKM. V lost 7 bases, J lost 3 bases, and 7 bases lay in between. The CDR3 reads CASTPNNQPQHF. The DNA for the CDR3 is TGTGCCAGCACCCCTAACAATCAGCCCCAGCATTTT.

About this clone: One end of the junction fails to match germline, which may point to a read error. The chain joins TRBV10-3 to TRBJ2-7; D possibly matches TRBD1 or TRBD2 (6 bases each). CDR3 length equals 14 residues. CDR1 is ENHRY, CDR2 SYGVKD, per germline. The CDR3 DNA follows: TGTGCCATCAGTGAGTCGTTTGAGGGGGGTTCCCATAACTTC. Residues: CAISESFEGGSHNF.

The chain carries TRBV5-6 and TRBJ2-7, with 9 bases that match TRBD2. Germline assignment: CDR1 SGHDT and CDR2 YYEEEE. The CDR3 covers 15 residues. With V trimmed by 2 bases and J by 1 base, 4 bases remained unmatched. CDR3 DNA sequence: TGTGCCAGCAGCTTTGGTGCGGGAGGGTCCTACGAGCAGTACTTC. It encodes CASSFGAGGSYEQYF.

The gene calls are TRBV20-1 and TRBJ2-5; D not certain. Germline V lookup: CDR1 DFQATT, CDR2 SNEGSKA (reference sequence). Trimming left V 8 bases short and J 2 bases short, with 9 bases between. This CDR3 spans 11 amino acids. CDR3 coding DNA: TGCAGTTCTCAGACTCAAGAGACCCAGTACTTC. Encoded protein: CSSQTQETQYF.

The rearrangement links TRBV7-9 to TRBJ1-1, with 8 bases lining up with TRBD1. The CDR3 runs to 16 residues. V lost 5 bases to trimming and J lost 0 bases; unmatched junction nucleotides: 8. Per germline, CDR1 SEHNR and CDR2 FQNEAQ (reference sequence). CDR3 sequence reads: CASSPRTGKLNTEAFF. In DNA, the CDR3 is TGTGCCAGCAGCCCCCGGACAGGGAAGCTGAACACTGAAGCTTTCTTT. The full variable domain, with the rest looked up from reference TRBV7-9 and TRBJ1-1, is DTGVSQNPRHKITKRGQNVTFRCDPISEHNRLYWYRQTLGQGPEFLTYFQNEAQLEKSRLLSDRFSAERPKGSFSTLEIQRTEQGDSAMYLCASSPRTGKLNTEAFFGQGTRLTVV.